This TCR beta chain originates from a study of graft-versus-host responses after intestinal transplantation. Note on this clone: The antigen is unknown.

Overall study results and limits: With peak circulating GvH clone levels came an association with early post-transplant HvG declines.

CDR1 and CDR2 (germline): SGHTA, FQGTGA. J lost 1 base, V lost 2 bases, and 7 bases had no gene match. The CDR3 extends over 17 amino acids. Clones were sequenced by immunoSEQ multiplex PCR, and TCRdb holds only the in-frame ones, with some missing. The sample yields 89,000 or so clones, around 80% seen once. This receptor was identified in a human donor who received an intestinal transplant. The sample in question was unstimulated CD4+ T cells sorted from spleen or lymph node cells, obtained before intestinal transplant. This chain links TRBV7-3 with TRBJ2-4; 8 bases align to TRBD2. The CDR3 nucleotides read TGTGCCAGCAGCTTAGCCGGGGGGGGGAGCGCCAAAAACATTCAGTACTTC. Translated, it gives CASSLAGGGSAKNIQYF.